This TCR beta chain was identified during a study of blood T cell repertoires in COVID-19. The wider study: Sources were T cells, B-cell-depleted T cells, or PBMCs; the material itself was cDNA or gDNA.

Germline-derived CDR1 and CDR2 are LNHNV and YYDKDF (reference sequence). V was clipped by 6 bases and J by 4 bases; unmatched bases: 9. The length of the CDR3 is 15 residues. The repertoire was sequenced with immunoSEQ multiplex PCR; TCRdb's copy has only in-frame clones and lacks some. The repertoire holds around 260,000 clones, with over 70% as singletons. The sequencing sample was made of peripheral blood. The clonotype comes from a woman aged 40 to 55 who had recovered from COVID-19. The J gene is TRBJ1-3, the V gene TRBV15; 7 positions match TRBD1. The CDR3 here is CATRKSGGNGNTIYF. CDR3 sequence (DNA): TGTGCCACCAGGAAATCAGGGGGGAACGGAAACACCATATATTTT.